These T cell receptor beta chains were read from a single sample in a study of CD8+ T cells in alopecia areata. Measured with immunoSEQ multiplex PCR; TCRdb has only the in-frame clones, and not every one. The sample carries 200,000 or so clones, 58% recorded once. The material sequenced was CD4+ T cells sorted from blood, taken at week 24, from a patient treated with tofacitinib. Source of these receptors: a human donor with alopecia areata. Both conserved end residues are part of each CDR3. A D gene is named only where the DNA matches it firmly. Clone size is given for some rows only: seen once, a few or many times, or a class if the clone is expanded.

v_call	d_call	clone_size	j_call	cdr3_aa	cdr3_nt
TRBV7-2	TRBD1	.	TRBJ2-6	CASSSNRDRLVLTF	TGTGCCAGCAGCTCAAATCGGGACAGGCTTGTCCTGACTTTC
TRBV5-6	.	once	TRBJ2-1	CASSFIGVGYNEQFF	TGTGCCAGCAGCTTCATCGGAGTGGGCTACAATGAGCAGTTCTTC
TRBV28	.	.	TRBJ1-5	CASSSLGVLGNQPQHF	TGTGCCAGCAGTTCACTGGGGGTACTGGGCAATCAGCCCCAGCATTTT
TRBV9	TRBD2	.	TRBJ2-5	CASSVASGGLAGLETQYF	TGTGCCAGCAGCGTAGCGTCCGGGGGACTAGCGGGGTTAGAGACCCAGTACTTC
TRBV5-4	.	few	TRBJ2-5	CASSLERSSETQYF	TGTGCCAGCAGCTTGGAACGCAGTTCGGAGACCCAGTACTTC
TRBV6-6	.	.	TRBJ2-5	CASTRDQTEETQYF	TGTGCCAGCACCAGGGACCAGACCGAAGAGACCCAGTACTTC
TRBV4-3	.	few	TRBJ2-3	CASSQEGSRPDTQYF	TGCGCCAGCAGCCAAGAGGGGAGCCGTCCAGATACGCAGTATTTT
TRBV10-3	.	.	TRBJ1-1	CAISEIRGTNTEAFF	TGTGCCATCAGTGAGATCAGGGGTACGAACACTGAAGCTTTCTTT
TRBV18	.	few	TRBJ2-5	CASSPTAQQETQYF	TGTGCCAGCTCACCGACAGCTCAACAAGAGACCCAGTACTTC
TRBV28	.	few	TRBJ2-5	CASTTRTRGQETQYF	TGTGCCAGCACCACGAGGACTCGTGGTCAAGAGACCCAGTACTTC
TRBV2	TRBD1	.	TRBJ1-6	CATSTGDRSPLHF	TGTGCCACGAGTACAGGGGATCGGTCACCCCTCCACTTT
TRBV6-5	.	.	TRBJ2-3	CASRNRVTDTQYF	TGTGCCAGCAGAAACCGGGTGACAGATACGCAGTATTTT
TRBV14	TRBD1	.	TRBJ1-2	CASSQLDRGSDGYTF	TGTGCCAGCAGCCAGTTGGACAGGGGCTCCGATGGCTACACCTTC
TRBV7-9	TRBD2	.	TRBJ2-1	CASSSIAGGYNEQFF	TGTGCCAGCAGCTCAATAGCGGGAGGGTACAATGAGCAGTTCTTC
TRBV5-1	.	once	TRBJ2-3	CASSLGWGRTFTDTQYF	TGCGCCAGCAGCTTAGGGTGGGGGCGAACCTTCACAGATACGCAGTATTTT
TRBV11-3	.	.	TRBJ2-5	CASSVVGRFQETQYF	TGTGCCAGCAGCGTAGTGGGACGCTTCCAAGAGACCCAGTACTTC
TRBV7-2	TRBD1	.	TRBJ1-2	CASSLDRGYGYTF	TGTGCCAGCAGCTTAGACAGGGGCTATGGCTACACCTTC
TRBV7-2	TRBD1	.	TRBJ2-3	CASSPSGTGFVTYF	TGTGCCAGCAGCCCTTCCGGGACAGGGTTCGTTACCTATTTT
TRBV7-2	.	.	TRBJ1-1	CASSLARVNTEAFF	TGTGCCAGCAGCTTAGCCAGGGTCAACACTGAAGCTTTCTTT
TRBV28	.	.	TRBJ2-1	CASSTQTGRTNEQFF	TGTGCCAGCAGTACCCAGACAGGCAGAACGAATGAGCAGTTCTTC
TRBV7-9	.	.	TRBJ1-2	CASTPLLRDYGYTF	TGTGCCAGCACCCCACTTCTGAGGGACTATGGCTACACCTTC
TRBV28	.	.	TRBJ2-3	CAAGRDTQYF	TGTGCCGCGGGGAGAGATACGCAGTATTTT
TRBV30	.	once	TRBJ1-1	CAWTTWGTNTEAFF	TGTGCCTGGACGACATGGGGGACGAACACTGAAGCTTTCTTT
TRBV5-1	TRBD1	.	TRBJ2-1	CASSPGYPPDRDYNEQFF	TGCGCCAGCAGCCCAGGGTACCCCCCCGACAGGGACTACAATGAGCAGTTCTTC
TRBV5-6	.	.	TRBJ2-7	CASSLAQIEQYF	TGTGCCAGCAGCTTGGCGCAGATCGAGCAGTACTTC
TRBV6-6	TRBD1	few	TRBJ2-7	CASRRTGGPPYEQYF	TGTGCCAGCAGGAGGACAGGGGGCCCTCCCTACGAGCAGTACTTC
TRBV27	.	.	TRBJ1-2	CASSSGGSNYGYTF	TGTGCCAGCAGTTCCGGGGGATCTAACTATGGCTACACCTTC
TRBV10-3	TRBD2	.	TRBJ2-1	CAISQAGDTYNEQFF	TGTGCCATCAGCCAAGCGGGAGATACCTACAATGAGCAGTTCTTC
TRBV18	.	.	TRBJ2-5	CASSLRSGPRETQYF	TGTGCCAGCTCACTCCGGTCGGGGCCCCGGGAGACCCAGTACTTC
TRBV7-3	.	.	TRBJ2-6	CASSPGGTVNVLTF	TGTGCCAGCAGCCCAGGGGGGACAGTGAACGTCCTGACTTTC
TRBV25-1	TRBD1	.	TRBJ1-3	CASSAAGGAGNTIYF	TGTGCCAGCAGTGCAGCAGGGGGGGCCGGAAACACCATATATTTT
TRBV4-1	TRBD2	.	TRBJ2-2	CASSYSGGVNTGELFF	TGCGCCAGCAGCTACAGCGGGGGGGTGAACACCGGGGAGCTGTTTTTT
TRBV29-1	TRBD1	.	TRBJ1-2	CSVEDRVQGVYTF	TGCAGCGTTGAAGATCGGGTACAGGGGGTTTACACCTTC
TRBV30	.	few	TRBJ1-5	CAWSDRNQPQHF	TGTGCCTGGAGCGACAGGAATCAGCCCCAGCATTTT
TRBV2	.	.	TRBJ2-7	CASSGAGPYEQYF	TGTGCCAGCAGTGGGGCAGGCCCCTACGAGCAGTACTTC
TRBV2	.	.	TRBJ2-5	CASMVSETQYF	TGTGCCAGCATGGTTAGTGAGACCCAGTACTTC
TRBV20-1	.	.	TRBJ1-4	CSAPGYEKLFF	TGCAGTGCCCCCGGGTATGAAAAACTGTTTTTT
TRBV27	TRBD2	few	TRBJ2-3	CASRGDYTVITDTQYF	TGTGCCAGCAGGGGGGACTACACGGTGATCACAGATACGCAGTATTTT
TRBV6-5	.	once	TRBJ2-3	CASSYGAIGTQYF	TGTGCCAGCAGTTATGGGGCCATCGGTACGCAGTATTTT
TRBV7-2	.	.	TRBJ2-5	CASSFGGGETQYF	TGTGCCAGCAGCTTCGGCGGTGGGGAGACCCAGTACTTC
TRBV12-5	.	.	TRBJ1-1	CASGFGGDTEAFF	TGTGCTAGTGGTTTTGGGGGAGACACTGAAGCTTTCTTT
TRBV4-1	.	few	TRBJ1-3	CASSQWGGSGNTIYF	TGCGCCAGCAGCCAGTGGGGAGGCTCTGGAAACACCATATATTTT
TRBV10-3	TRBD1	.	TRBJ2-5	CAISDPTGARRETQYF	TGTGCCATCAGTGACCCGACAGGGGCGCGTCGGGAGACCCAGTACTTC
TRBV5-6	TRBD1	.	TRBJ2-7	CASSYWDSSSYEQYF	TGTGCCAGCAGCTACTGGGACAGTAGCTCCTACGAGCAGTACTTC
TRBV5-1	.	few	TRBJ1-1	CASSPNVDKPNTEAFF	TGCGCCAGCAGCCCCAATGTGGACAAGCCGAACACTGAAGCTTTCTTT
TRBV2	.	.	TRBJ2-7	CASGLGTASYEQYF	TGTGCCAGCGGTCTAGGGACGGCTTCCTACGAGCAGTACTTC
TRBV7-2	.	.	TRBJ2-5	CASSLEGVTAQETQYF	TGTGCCAGCAGCTTAGAAGGGGTGACGGCGCAAGAGACCCAGTACTTC
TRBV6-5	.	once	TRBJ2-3	CASTQLPTSTDTQYF	TGTGCCAGCACACAACTACCCACAAGCACAGATACGCAGTATTTT
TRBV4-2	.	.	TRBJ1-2	CASSQASQGYGYTF	TGTGCCAGCAGCCAAGCTTCGCAGGGTTATGGCTACACCTTC
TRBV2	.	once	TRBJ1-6	CASSDLYSPLHF	TGTGCCAGCAGTGATTTGTATTCACCCCTCCACTTT